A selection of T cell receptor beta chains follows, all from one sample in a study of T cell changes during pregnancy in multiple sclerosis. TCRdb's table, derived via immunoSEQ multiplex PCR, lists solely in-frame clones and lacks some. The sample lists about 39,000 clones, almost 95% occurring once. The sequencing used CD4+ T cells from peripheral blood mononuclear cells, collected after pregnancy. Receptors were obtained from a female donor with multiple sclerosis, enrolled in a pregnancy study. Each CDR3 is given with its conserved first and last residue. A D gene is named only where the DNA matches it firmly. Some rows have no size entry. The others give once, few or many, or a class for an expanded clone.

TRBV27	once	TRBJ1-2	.	TGTGCCAGCAGCCCTAGCGGGACTGGGTATGGCTACACCTTC	CASSPSGTGYGYTF
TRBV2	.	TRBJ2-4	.	TGTGCCAGCAGTGACCAAGAGGGCGCCAAAAACATTCAGTACTTC	CASSDQEGAKNIQYF
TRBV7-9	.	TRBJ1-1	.	TGTGCCAGCAGCCAAGAGATGAACACTGAAGCTTTCTTT	CASSQEMNTEAFF
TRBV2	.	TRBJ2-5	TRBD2	TGTGCCAGACGAAGACTAGCCGGCGAGACCCAGTACTTC	CARRRLAGETQYF
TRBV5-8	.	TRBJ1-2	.	TGTGCCAGCAGCTTGGTGCCCCCGAGGGGCTACACCTTC	CASSLVPPRGYTF
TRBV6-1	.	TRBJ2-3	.	TGTGCCAGCAGTGAAACCGGACTGCAGTATTTT	CASSETGLQYF
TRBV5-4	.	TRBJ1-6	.	TGTGCCAGCAGATCGCAGGGGTACAGCTCCTATAATTCACCCCTCCACTTT	CASRSQGYSSYNSPLHF
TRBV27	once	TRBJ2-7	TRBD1	TGTGCCAGCTGTAGGGACAGGGGGACGGGAGAGCAGTACTTC	CASCRDRGTGEQYF
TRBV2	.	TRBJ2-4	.	TGTGCCAGCAGTGCCGTCCTGCTGTGGGGGGGGGCGACCCTAGCCAAAAACATTCAGTACTTC	CASSAVLLWGGATLAKNIQYF
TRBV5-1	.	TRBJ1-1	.	TGCGCCAGCAGCTCATACTCGGGAGTTGTCGCTGAAGCTTTCTTT	CASSSYSGVVAEAFF
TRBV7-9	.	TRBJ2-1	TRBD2	TGTGCCAGCAGCGGGGGACTAGCGGGGTACAATGAGCAGTTCTTC	CASSGGLAGYNEQFF
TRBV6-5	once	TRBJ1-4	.	TGTGCCAGCAGTCTGGGGACTTGGGAGGAAAAACTGTTTTTT	CASSLGTWEEKLFF
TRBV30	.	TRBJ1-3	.	TGTGCCTGGAGTTCAACCCTCACGAGGCCTGGAAACACCATATATTTT	CAWSSTLTRPGNTIYF
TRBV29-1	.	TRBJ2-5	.	TGCAGCGTTGGAGGGTCAGGGACCCAGTACTTC	CSVGGSGTQYF
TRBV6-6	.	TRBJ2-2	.	TGTGCCAGCAGTACCCACGACAGGGAGGCCGGGGAGCTGTTTTTT	CASSTHDREAGELFF
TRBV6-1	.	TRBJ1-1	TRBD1	TGTGCCAGCAGCACGACAGGGCCGGGCACTGAAGCTTTCTTT	CASSTTGPGTEAFF
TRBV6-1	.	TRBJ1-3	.	TGTGCCAGCAGTGAAAAGGGGAGGGTTCGAAACACCATATATTTT	CASSEKGRVRNTIYF